Below, 11 T cell receptor beta chains from the same sample are listed, as sequenced in a study of a mutant IDH1 vaccine in newly diagnosed glioma. Here immunoSEQ multiplex PCR was the method, and the copy in TCRdb shows in-frame clones only, minus some. The sample contains 40,000 to 45,000 clones, less than 85% of which appear only once. Which antigens these TCRs recognize remains unknown. Sample time point: week 23, last vaccination. Vaccine doses each comprised 300 ug of mutant IDH1 20-mer peptide, with topical imiquimod. The sample here was PBMCs, taken from a glioma patient whose treatment included an IDH1 peptide vaccine. The receptors come from a woman aged 18-29 years with glioma. Some clones in this sample may be carry-over from other donors' samples.

The V and J genes are TRBV2 and TRBJ2-6; D unresolved. The CDR3 sequence is 15 residues long. V was pared by 2 bases and J by 3 bases, with 8 bases between. Germline CDR1 reads SNHLY; CDR2 reads FYNNEI. CDR3 DNA sequence: TGTGCCAGCAGTGAAAGTGGTCGTGGGGCCAACGTCCTGACTTTC. Protein product: CASSESGRGANVLTF. Based on the CDR3 plus reference TRBV2 and TRBJ2-6, the full variable domain is EPEVTQTPSHQVTQMGQEVILRCVPISNHLYFYWYRQILGQKVEFLVSFYNNEISEKSEIFDDQFSVERPDGSNFTLKIRSTKLEDSAMYFCASSESGRGANVLTFGAGSRLTVL.

The V call is TRBV27, the J call TRBJ2-7, with 7 bases fitting TRBD2. The J segment lost 7 bases and the V segment lost 5 bases, leaving 17 bases of the junction unmatched. This CDR3 comprises 16 residues. Germline lookup yields CDR1 MNHEY and CDR2 SMNVEV (reference sequence). The DNA of the CDR3 is TGTGCCAGCAGTACCAGACTAGCAGTTGACTTGGGGGAGCAGTACTTC. It specifies CASSTRLAVDLGEQYF.

The CDR3 DNA reads as TGTGCCAGCAGCTTAGCGGGGGGAGTGAACACTGAAGCTTTCTTT. This sequence encodes CASSLAGGVNTEAFF. V gene TRBV7-6 combines with J gene TRBJ1-1; a possible D gene is TRBD1 (5 bases). V was trimmed by 0 bases and J by 0 bases, leaving 8 bases between them. Per germline, CDR1 SGHVS and CDR2 FNYEAQ. The CDR3 is 15 amino acids.

This chain links TRBV6-5 with TRBJ2-7; maybe TRBD2 (6 bases). Germline lookup yields CDR1 MNHEY and CDR2 SVGAGI. This CDR3 spans 16 amino acids. Between the trimmed V and J ends, which lost 0 bases and 0 bases, there was a span of 12 bases. DNA for the CDR3: TGTGCCAGCAGTTACTCACTGGGCGGGGTCTCCTACGAGCAGTACTTC. The encoded protein is CASSYSLGGVSYEQYF.

The rearrangement links TRBV13 to TRBJ2-3; 9 bases fit TRBD2. Germline lookup yields CDR1 PRHDT and CDR2 FYEKMQ (reference sequence). The CDR3 runs to 16 residues. Losses at the gene ends were 5 bases for V and 4 bases for J; bases not matched to a gene: 10. The CDR3 DNA reads as TGTGCCAGCAGCCCGGGGATAGCGGGAGATGCAGATACGCAGTATTTT. It yields the protein CASSPGIAGDADTQYF.

V and J are TRBV4-1 and TRBJ2-1; D is undetermined. The CDR3 length is 16 residues. Germline lookup yields CDR1 MGHRA and CDR2 YSYEKL. Trimming shortened V by 0 bases and J by 0 bases, and 9 bases separated the two germline ends. CDR3 DNA: TGCGCCAGCAGCCAAGAGGGCGAGTACTCCTACAATGAGCAGTTCTTC. This sequence encodes CASSQEGEYSYNEQFF.

V is TRBV5-1 and J is TRBJ2-3; a weak D match, TRBD1 (5 bases). This CDR3 is 16 amino acids long. The V end lost 4 bases, the J end lost 3 bases, and 18 bases lay between the germline ends. Germline CDR1 is SGHRS and CDR2 is YFSETQ. For the CDR3, the DNA is TGCGCCAGCAGCCAAGGACCCAGGGCAGAGACAGATACGCAGTATTTT. The encoded protein is CASSQGPRAETDTQYF.

The V gene is TRBV7-4, the J gene TRBJ1-2; perhaps TRBD1 as D (6 bases). The CDR3 loop spans 19 amino acids. From germline, CDR1 is SGHVT and CDR2 SQSDAQ. V was pared by 1 base and J by 4 bases, with 25 bases between. The CDR3 DNA follows: TGTGCCAGCAGCTTAGTCCCCGGAGGGGGGTTGGCTCTGTGCTATGGCTACACCTTC. Its translation: CASSLVPGGGLALCYGYTF.

The chain joins TRBV5-1 to TRBJ2-3; 9 positions match TRBD2. V trimming: 0 bases; J trimming: 0 bases; junction bases outside the gene matches: 8. CDR3 size: 18 residues. Germline V gives CDR1 SGHRS, CDR2 YFSETQ. The CDR3 here is CASSLGGGASSSTDTQYF. The DNA of the CDR3 is TGCGCCAGCAGCTTGGGCGGGGGGGCGTCATCTAGCACAGATACGCAGTATTTT.

The chain recombines TRBV11-1 with TRBJ2-5; perhaps TRBD1 as D (6 bases). The V gene lost 0 bases and the J gene lost 4 bases, with 15 bases spanning the gap. The germline gives CDR1 SGHAT, CDR2 FQDESV (reference sequence). The CDR3 is 16 amino acids. CDR3 bases: TGTGCCAGCAGCTTAGCTCTCTTCCAGGGGTTAGAGACCCAGTACTTC. It codes for CASSLALFQGLETQYF.

The chain recombines TRBV10-3 with TRBJ2-7; 7 nucleotides align to TRBD2. The junction had 9 bases not matched to a gene; V was cut back by 7 bases and J by 3 bases. There are 14 residues in the CDR3. From germline, CDR1 is ENHRY and CDR2 SYGVKD. CDR3 amino acids: CAIKRGEGIYEQYF. Here the CDR3 DNA reads TGTGCCATCAAGAGAGGGGAGGGAATCTACGAGCAGTACTTC.